Sequencing of this TCR beta chain was carried out in a study of T cells after yellow fever vaccination. TCRdb itself ran the 5' RACE reads through MiXCR, one entry per CDR3 protein. The data show 300,000 to 400,000 distinct CDR3 sequences, roughly 8.4% seen once. This clonotype has at least ten counts. The CDR3 covers 16 residues. The germline V gene encodes CDR1 MNHEY and CDR2 SVGAGI. Losses at the gene ends were 0 bases for V and 1 base for J; bases not matched to a gene: 4. J is TRBJ2-3 and V is TRBV6-5; TRBD1 matches 7 bases. The material was PBMCs, obtained 45 days after the first yellow fever vaccination. The sequence derives from a man aged 18 to 30 who received the YFV17D yellow fever vaccine. The CDR3 DNA reads as TGTGCCAGCAGTTACTCGACAGGGAGTGGCACAGATACGCAGTATTTT. Encoded protein: CASSYSTGSGTDTQYF.